This TCR beta chain was retrieved from a study of CD8 T cells in Susac syndrome. Healthy donors constituted the control group, matched for age and sex. CD8+ and CD4+ T cells were negatively isolated; TEMRA cells were FACS-enriched. On this clonotype: What it binds is unknown.

The CDR3 sequence is 14 residues long. CDR1 SEHNR and CDR2 FQNEAQ come from the germline V gene (reference sequence). Trimming cost V 5 bases and J 3 bases, with 11 bases left between them. Random hexamers were used to reverse transcribe 0.5 to 1 ug of RNA. The immunoSEQ assay covered 54 Vbeta and 13 Jbeta segments for CDR3. TCRdb independently ran MiXCR on the immunoSEQ multiplex PCR reads; one entry per CDR3 protein. The data contain around 50,000 distinct CDR3 sequences, almost 95% of them singletons. Study-wide results and caveats: The authors acknowledged that the study's TCR sequencing and HLA analysis involved relatively few individuals.

Sequencing was carried out using CD8+ T cells from PBMCs. V gene TRBV7-9 combines with J gene TRBJ1-5; TRBD1 might be the D (5 bases). This clonotype originated in a human donor in good health. The CDR3 reads CASSPIGTNQPQHF. The CDR3 region has the DNA TGTGCCAGCAGCCCCATCGGGACCAATCAGCCCCAGCATTTT.